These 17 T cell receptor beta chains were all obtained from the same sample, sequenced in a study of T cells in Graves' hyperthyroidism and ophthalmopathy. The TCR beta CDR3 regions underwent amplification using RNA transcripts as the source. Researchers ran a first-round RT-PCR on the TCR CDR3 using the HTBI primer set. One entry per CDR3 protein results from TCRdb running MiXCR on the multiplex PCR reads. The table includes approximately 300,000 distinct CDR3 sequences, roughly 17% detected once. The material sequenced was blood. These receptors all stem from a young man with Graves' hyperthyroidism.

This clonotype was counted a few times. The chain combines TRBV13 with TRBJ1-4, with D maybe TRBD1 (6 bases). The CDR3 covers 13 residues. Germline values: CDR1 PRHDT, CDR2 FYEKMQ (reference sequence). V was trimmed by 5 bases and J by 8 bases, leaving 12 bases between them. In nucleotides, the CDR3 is TGTGCCAGCAGCCAAGGGGGACCGGAAAAACTGTTTTTT. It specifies CASSQGGPEKLFF.

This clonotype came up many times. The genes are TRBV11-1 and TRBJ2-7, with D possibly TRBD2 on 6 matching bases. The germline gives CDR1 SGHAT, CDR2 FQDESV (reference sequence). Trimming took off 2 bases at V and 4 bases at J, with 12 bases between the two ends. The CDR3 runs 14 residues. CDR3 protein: CASSLSGVTYEQYF. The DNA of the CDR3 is TGTGCCAGCAGCTTATCGGGAGTAACGTACGAGCAGTACTTC.

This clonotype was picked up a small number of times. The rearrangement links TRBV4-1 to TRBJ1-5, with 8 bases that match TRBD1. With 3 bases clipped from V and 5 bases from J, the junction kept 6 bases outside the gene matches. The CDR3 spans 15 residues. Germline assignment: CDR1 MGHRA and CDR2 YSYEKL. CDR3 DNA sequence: TGCGCCAGCAGCCACCATCAGGGGGCGGATCAGCCCCAGCATTTT. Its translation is CASSHHQGADQPQHF.

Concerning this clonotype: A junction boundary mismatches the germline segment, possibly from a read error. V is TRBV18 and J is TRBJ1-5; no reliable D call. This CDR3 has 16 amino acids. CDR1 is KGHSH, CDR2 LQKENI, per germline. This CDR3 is CASSRREYKGGQPQRF. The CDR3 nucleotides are TGTGCCAGCTCACGGCGCGAGTACAAAGGTGGTCAGCCCCAGCGCTTT.

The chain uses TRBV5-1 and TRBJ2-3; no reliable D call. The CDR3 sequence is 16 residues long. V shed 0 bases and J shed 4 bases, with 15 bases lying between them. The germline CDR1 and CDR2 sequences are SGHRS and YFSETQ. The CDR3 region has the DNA TGCGCCAGCAGCTTGGGCGGTTATAGAGCAGCAGATACGCAGTATTTT. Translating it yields CASSLGGYRAADTQYF. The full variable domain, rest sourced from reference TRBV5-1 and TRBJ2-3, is KAGVTQTPRYLIKTRGQQVTLSCSPISGHRSVSWYQQTPGQGLQFLFEYFSETQRNKGNFPGRFSGRQFSNSRSEMNVSTLELGDSALYLCASSLGGYRAADTQYFGPGTRLTVL.

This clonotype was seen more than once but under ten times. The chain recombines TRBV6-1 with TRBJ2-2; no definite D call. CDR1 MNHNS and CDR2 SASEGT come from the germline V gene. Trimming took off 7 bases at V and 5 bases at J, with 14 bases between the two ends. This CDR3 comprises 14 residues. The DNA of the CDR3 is TGTGCCAGCACGTCGCCTGTGGGGACCGGGGAGCTGTTTTTT. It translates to CASTSPVGTGELFF.

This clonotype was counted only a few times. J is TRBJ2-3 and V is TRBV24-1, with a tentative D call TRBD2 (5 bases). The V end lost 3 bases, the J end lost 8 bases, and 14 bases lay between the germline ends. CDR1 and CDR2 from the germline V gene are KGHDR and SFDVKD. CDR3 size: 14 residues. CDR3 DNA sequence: TGTGCCACCAGTGATCCGGGATCCTGGAGTACGCAGTATTTT. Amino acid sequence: CATSDPGSWSTQYF.

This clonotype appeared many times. CDR3 DNA sequence: TGTGCCAGCAGCTTAGGTGCCTGGGAGACCCAGTACTTC. Translation: CASSLGAWETQYF. The V and J genes are TRBV11-2 and TRBJ2-5, with unresolved D. The germline V and J ends were trimmed by 1 base and 5 bases, with 8 bases remaining between them. Germline values: CDR1 SGHAT, CDR2 FQNNGV. The CDR3 has 13 amino acids.

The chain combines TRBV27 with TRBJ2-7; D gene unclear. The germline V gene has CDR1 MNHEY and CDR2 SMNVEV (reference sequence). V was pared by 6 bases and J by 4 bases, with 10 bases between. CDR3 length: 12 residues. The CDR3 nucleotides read TGTGCCAGCAGAGAGTCTCCGTACGAGCAGTACTTC. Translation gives CASRESPYEQYF.

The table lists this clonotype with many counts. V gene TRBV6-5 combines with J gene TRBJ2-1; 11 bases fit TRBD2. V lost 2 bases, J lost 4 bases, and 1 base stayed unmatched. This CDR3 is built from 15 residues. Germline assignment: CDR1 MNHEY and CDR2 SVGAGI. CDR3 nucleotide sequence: TGTGCCAGCAGTTACGGACTAGCGGGTTACAATGAGCAGTTCTTC. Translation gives CASSYGLAGYNEQFF.

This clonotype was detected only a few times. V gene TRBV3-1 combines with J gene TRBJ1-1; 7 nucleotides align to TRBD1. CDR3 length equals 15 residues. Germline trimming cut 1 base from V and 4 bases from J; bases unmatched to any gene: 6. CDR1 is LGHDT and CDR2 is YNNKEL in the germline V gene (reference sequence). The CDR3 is CASSQGWDSPTEAFF. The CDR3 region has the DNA TGTGCCAGCAGCCAAGGGTGGGACAGCCCCACTGAAGCTTTCTTT.

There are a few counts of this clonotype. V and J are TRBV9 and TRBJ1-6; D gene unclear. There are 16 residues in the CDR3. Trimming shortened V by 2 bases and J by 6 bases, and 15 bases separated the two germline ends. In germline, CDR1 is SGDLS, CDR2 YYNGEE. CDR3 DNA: TGTGCCAGCAGCGTCCAGCCGACGGTCCTTAATTCACCCCTCCACTTT. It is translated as CASSVQPTVLNSPLHF.

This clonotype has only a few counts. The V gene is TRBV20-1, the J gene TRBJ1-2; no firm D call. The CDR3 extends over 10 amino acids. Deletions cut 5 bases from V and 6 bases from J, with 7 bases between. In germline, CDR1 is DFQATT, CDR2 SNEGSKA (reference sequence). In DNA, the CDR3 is TGCAGTGCTGTGGACCATGGCTACACCTTC. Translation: CSAVDHGYTF.

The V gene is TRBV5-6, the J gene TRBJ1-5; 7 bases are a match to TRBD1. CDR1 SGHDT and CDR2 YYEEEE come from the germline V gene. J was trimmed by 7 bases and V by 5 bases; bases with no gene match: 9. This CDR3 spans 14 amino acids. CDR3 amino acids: CASSFSGTEQPQHF. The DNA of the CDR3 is TGTGCCAGCAGTTTTTCCGGGACAGAACAGCCCCAGCATTTT.

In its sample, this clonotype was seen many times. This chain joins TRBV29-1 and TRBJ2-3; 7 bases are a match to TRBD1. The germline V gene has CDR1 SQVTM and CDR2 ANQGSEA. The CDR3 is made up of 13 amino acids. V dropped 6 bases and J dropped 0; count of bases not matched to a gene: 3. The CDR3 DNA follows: TGCAGCGTCCCGGGACAGAGCACAGATACGCAGTATTTT. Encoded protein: CSVPGQSTDTQYF.

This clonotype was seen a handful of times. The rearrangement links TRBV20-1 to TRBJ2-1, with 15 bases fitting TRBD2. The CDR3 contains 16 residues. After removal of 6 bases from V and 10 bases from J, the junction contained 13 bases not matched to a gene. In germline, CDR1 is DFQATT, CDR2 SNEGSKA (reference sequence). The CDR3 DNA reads TGCAGTGCGGATTCTGGACTAGCGGGAGGGCCAGGAGAGCAGTTCTTC. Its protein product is CSADSGLAGGPGEQFF.

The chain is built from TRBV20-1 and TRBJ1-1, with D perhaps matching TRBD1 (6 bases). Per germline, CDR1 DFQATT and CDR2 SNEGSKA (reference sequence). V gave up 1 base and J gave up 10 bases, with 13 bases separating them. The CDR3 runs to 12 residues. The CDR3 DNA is TGCAGTGCTAGAGGGACAGCTGAGGGAGCTTTCTTT. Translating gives CSARGTAEGAFF.